This T cell receptor (beta chain) was sequenced in a study of T cell responses to AZD1222 COVID-19 vaccine (dated by TCRdb to the early 2020s). At the level of the whole study: AZD1222 recipients given second doses at about 4 weeks or at about 12 weeks were pooled, since spike-specific TCR depth and breadth were not found to differ between the two schedules. Trial participants were enrolled into age subgroups of 18-55, 56-69 and 70-plus years, which contained approximately 150, 28 and 58 TCR-sequenced participants, respectively. A total of 240 or so trial participants underwent TCR sequencing, of whom some 200 had received two doses of AZD1222 and some 25 had received two doses of the MenACWY control vaccine.

The CDR3 regions of human TCRbeta chains were subjected to immunosequencing. Under the source paper's analysis protocol: Repertoire TCRs were checked for matches against a reference library of SARS-CoV-2-specific TCRs that had been generated using the MIRA antigen-specificity platform. Breadth was defined as the fraction of unique TCRs that were SARS-CoV-2-associated. Depth was defined as the fraction of total T cells that were SARS-CoV-2-associated. Using the MIRA data, each spike-specific TCR was assigned both to the spike region to which the TCR was reactive and to a CD4 or CD8 class. Log10-transformed breadth and depth values were compared by one-way ANOVA with Sidak's multiple comparisons tests. In TCRdb, the immuneACCESS table is reduced to in-frame sequences with V and J assigned. These tables do not hold every clone; where another copy was compared, an unresolved V gene accounts for under half, and the others remain unexplained. The DNA gave D and trimming, while V, J and clone size come from that table. Here the sample has 100,000 to 150,000 clones; 87% occur a single time. Clones ranked in the top ten supply roughly 10% of the sample.

What the research found in general, with its limitations: The 56-69-year group was small, and its depth increase did not reach significance, likely because of low power. After two AZD1222 doses, spike-specific TCR breadth and depth were significantly higher than at day 0 and than in MenACWY recipients. Because no day 14 peak-response samples were available, repertoires were characterized only after the peak T cell response. The vaccine-associated CD4 TCRs covered the entire spike protein, and the dominant responses fell in regions 160-218 and 743-854. Nearly half of unique spike-specific TCRs reportedly recognized epitopes outside regions mutated in the B.1.351 and B.1.1.7 variants. Participants were mostly white British and included more females than males, and it was suggested by the authors that clonal diversity may have been underestimated. Only six AZD1222 recipients were SARS-CoV-2 seropositive at baseline, limiting conclusions about previously exposed vaccinees.

Reading the label with the study, this specimen's time point is: baseline before first vaccination. The vaccinee samples were drawn from two UK trials, COV001 and COV002, one of which was a single-blind randomized controlled phase 2/3 trial testing AZD1222 (ChAdOx1 nCoV-19) in healthy adults. Trial participant PBMC samples were collected at day 0 and day 28 after the second dose for TCRbeta chain sequencing. A note on this clone: Its recognized antigen is unknown. Qualities for individual bases were not recorded, and no much larger clone is one base off.

The germline V gene sets CDR1 to SGDLS and CDR2 to YYNGEE. V drops 4 bases and J drops 1 base, leaving 17 bases in between. Inclusive of the bounding cysteine and phenylalanine, the CDR3 is 16 residues long. This entry keeps only the CDR3 DNA: 48 bases, framed from base 1. The chain joins TRBV9 to TRBJ1-2; TRBD1 is a possible D gene, resting on 6 matching bases. Sample: peripheral blood, taken on day 0 of AZD1222 vaccination. The TCR comes from an adult in good health. The CDR3 reads as follows: CASSFGQLPVNYGYTF. In nucleotide form, the sequence is TGTGCCAGCAGCTTCGGACAGTTACCCGTTAACTATGGCTACACCTTC.